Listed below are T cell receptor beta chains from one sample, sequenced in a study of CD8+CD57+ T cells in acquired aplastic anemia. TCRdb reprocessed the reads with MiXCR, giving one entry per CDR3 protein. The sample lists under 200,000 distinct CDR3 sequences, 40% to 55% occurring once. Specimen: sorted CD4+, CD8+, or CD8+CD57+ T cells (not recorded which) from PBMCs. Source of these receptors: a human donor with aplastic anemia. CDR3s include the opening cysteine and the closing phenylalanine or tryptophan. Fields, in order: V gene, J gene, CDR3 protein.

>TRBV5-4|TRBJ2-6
CASSSGTGRSGANVLTF
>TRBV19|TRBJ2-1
CASMEGSYNEQFF
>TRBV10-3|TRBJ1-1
CAIKVSVSTEAFF
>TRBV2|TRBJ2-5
CAGGTGGLETQYF
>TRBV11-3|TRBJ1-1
CASSLAITEAFF
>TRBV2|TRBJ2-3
CASSDSAHGDTQYF
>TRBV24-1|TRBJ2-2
CATSDLLGVGELFF
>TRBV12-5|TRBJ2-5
CANASGGTQYF
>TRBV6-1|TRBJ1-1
CASSRDRVVTEAFF
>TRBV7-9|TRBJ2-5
CASSFLLGGQETQYF
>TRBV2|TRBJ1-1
CASGWINTEAFF
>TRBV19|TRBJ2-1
CASSIGGPPYNEQFF
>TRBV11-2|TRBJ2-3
CASSQGLAASTDTQYF
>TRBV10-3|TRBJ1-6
CATSDRVYSPLHF
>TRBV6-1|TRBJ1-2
CASSEGQALRYGYTF
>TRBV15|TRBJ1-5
CATSREVANSNQPQHF
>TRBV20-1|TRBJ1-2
CSADARDRGGYTF
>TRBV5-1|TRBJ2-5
CASSLSGSSETQYF
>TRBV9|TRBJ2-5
CAGSRVGETQYF
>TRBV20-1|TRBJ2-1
CSARPLAGTEQFF
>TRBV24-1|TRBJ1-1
CATSGRPGTEAFF
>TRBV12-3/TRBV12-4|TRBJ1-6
CASSLRENSPLHF
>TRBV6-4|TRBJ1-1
CASSVDPEGTEAFF
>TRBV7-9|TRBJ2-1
CASSLAGTNEQFF
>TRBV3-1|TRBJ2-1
CASSASIQGNEQFF
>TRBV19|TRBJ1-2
CASTSYPLGYTF